This T cell receptor (beta chain) is drawn from a study of T cell repertoires in cytomegalovirus infection. Trimming at V came to 5 bases and at J to 7 bases, leaving 15 bases not matched to a gene. The CDR3 contains 17 residues. Germline lookup yields CDR1 LNHDA and CDR2 SQIVND (reference sequence). MiXCR, run by TCRdb on the reads, gives a single entry per CDR3 protein. The sample shows around 350,000 distinct CDR3 sequences, around 18% of them seen only once. General study results and limits: Across the ex vivo response, the dominant clonotypes were HLA-C-restricted CMV-specific TCR beta clonotypes.

There are many counts of this clonotype. What it binds is unknown. This TCR was recovered from a human donor in good health (CMV status not recorded). Some clones in this sample may be carry-over from other donors' samples. The genes are TRBV19 and TRBJ2-1; 9 bases match TRBD2. Specimen: PBMCs. This chain's CDR3 is CASSDHRAGGRINEQFF. The CDR3, as DNA: TGTGCCAGTAGTGACCACCGAGCGGGGGGCCGAATAAATGAGCAGTTCTTC. Looking up the rest from reference TRBV19 and TRBJ2-1 gives the full variable domain: DGGITQSPKYLFRKEGQNVTLSCEQNLNHDAMYWYRQDPGQGLRLIYYSQIVNDFQKGDIAEGYSVSREKKESFPLTVTSAQKNPTAFYLCASSDHRAGGRINEQFFGPGTRLTVL.